In its sample, the clone carrying this T cell receptor (beta chain) was seen a few times. The target antigen is unknown. These data belong to a study of T cells in Graves' hyperthyroidism and ophthalmopathy. General study findings and limits: Progression to ophthalmopathy was predicted a median of about six months early. Stable hyperthyroidism was separated from ophthalmopathy by a model based on 13 V-J features.

Disease lasting under 3 months, a NOSPECS grade of at least 4, and a Clinical Activity Score of at least 3 were features of the ophthalmopathy patients. The germline CDR1 and CDR2 sequences are KGHDR and SFDVKD. Trimming stripped 3 bases from V and 3 bases from J, with 11 bases between. This CDR3 is 15 amino acids long. TCR beta CDR3 region amplification was performed from RNA transcripts. TCR CDR3 regions were first amplified by RT-PCR with HTBI primers. In TCRdb, the multiplex PCR reads were re-called with MiXCR into one record per CDR3 protein. The table includes under 500,000 distinct CDR3 sequences, about 14% detected once.

The rearrangement links TRBV24-1 to TRBJ2-1; perhaps TRBD2 as D (5 bases). Sequencing was done on a sample of blood. The TCR sequence derives from a man aged 50 or older with Graves' ophthalmopathy. This CDR3 is CATSDIGADYNEQFF. As DNA, the CDR3 is TGTGCCACCAGTGATATTGGAGCGGACTACAATGAGCAGTTCTTC.